This T cell receptor beta chain was recorded in a study of blood T cell repertoires in COVID-19. Ages ranged from about 18 to 89 years, with residence in around 24 US areas. Donors of Cohort 3 who recovered were those that had two negative PCRs, clearance, or symptom resolution. The CDR3 length is 17 residues. Germline loops: CDR1 SGHRS, CDR2 YFSETQ. Trimming took 1 base from V and 2 from J, leaving 18 bases between them. This table comes from immunoSEQ multiplex PCR, and its TCRdb copy is limited to in-frame clones, with some not included. The repertoire holds around 430,000 clones, with around 87% as singletons.

The receptor comes from a woman aged 45-60 years who had recovered from COVID-19. The chain recombines TRBV5-1 with TRBJ1-2, with D possibly matching TRBD1 (6 bases). The sequenced sample was PBMCs or T cells enriched from blood (not recorded which). This chain's CDR3 is CASSLNNREISNYGYTF. The CDR3 nucleotides read TGCGCCAGCAGCTTGAATAACAGGGAAATCTCCAACTATGGCTACACCTTC.